This TCR beta chain was recorded in a study of CD8 T cells in ankylosing spondylitis. Findings and limits, study-wide: In peripheral blood, disease-linked CD8+ clones occurred at relatively low frequencies. Matched synovial fluid from ankylosing spondylitis patients was reported to be enriched for disease-linked clones. Fewer than 10 highly homologous variants made up a TCR beta motif that seemed to typify ankylosing spondylitis blood.

This clonotype occurred once. Its antigen remains unidentified. With 5 bases clipped from V and 5 bases from J, the junction kept 9 bases outside the gene matches. The CDR3 totals 16 residues. The germline CDR1 and CDR2 sequences are SSHAT and FNYEAQ (reference sequence). A single record per CDR3 protein comes from TCRdb applying MiXCR to the 5' RACE reads. The sample lists 450,000 or so distinct CDR3 sequences, 25% to 30% occurring once. Sequencing was performed on blood, either unsorted or a sorted T cell fraction (not recorded which). The gene calls are TRBV7-7 and TRBJ2-5; 12 bases are a match to TRBD2. The receptor comes from a male donor with ankylosing spondylitis. CDR3 loop: CASSPTGLAGGETQYF. The CDR3 DNA sequence: TGTGCCAGCAGCCCGACGGGACTAGCGGGCGGGGAGACCCAGTACTTC.